These 13 T cell receptor beta chains share one sample of origin, sequenced in a study of T cell responses to AZD1222 COVID-19 vaccine. Measured with immunoSEQ multiplex PCR; TCRdb has only the in-frame clones, and not every one. The sample has over 150,000 clones, around 90% seen once. Sequencing used peripheral blood, obtained on day 0 of AZD1222 vaccination. These receptors were taken from an adult in good health.

This chain connects TRBV18 to TRBJ1-3, with unresolved D. The V end lost 2 bases, the J end lost 0 bases, and 8 bases lay between the germline ends. The CDR3 sequence is 15 residues long. The germline gives CDR1 KGHSH, CDR2 LQKENI. The CDR3 reads CASSPRESSGNTIYF. The CDR3 DNA reads as TGTGCCAGCTCACCAAGGGAGAGCTCTGGAAACACCATATATTTT.

The V gene is TRBV7-2, the J gene TRBJ1-4; D is uncertain. Germline V gives CDR1 SGHTA, CDR2 FQGNSA. The CDR3 length is 13 residues. V lost 6 bases and J lost 0, with 5 bases in between. The CDR3 sequence is CASRSPTNEKLFF. The CDR3, as DNA: TGTGCCAGCAGGTCTCCAACTAATGAAAAACTGTTTTTT.

The rearrangement uses TRBV7-2 and TRBJ2-1; 11 bases fit TRBD2. The V and J ends lost 5 bases and 6 bases, in that order; junction bases with no gene match: 9. The CDR3 extends over 16 amino acids. Germline V gives CDR1 SGHTA, CDR2 FQGNSA. CDR3 nucleotides: TGTGCCAGCAGCGGGGCTAGCGGGGGGTGGTCCAATGAGCAGTTCTTC. The encoded protein is CASSGASGGWSNEQFF.

The chain recombines TRBV5-4 with TRBJ2-5; perhaps TRBD1 as D (7 bases). Trimming stripped 4 bases from V and 5 bases from J, with 21 bases between. Germline CDR1 SGHNT, CDR2 YYREEE (reference sequence). The CDR3 totals 16 residues. CDR3 nucleotide sequence: TGTGCCAGCAGCACGAGGACAGGAGGGAGCAAGGAGACCCAGTACTTC. This gives the protein CASSTRTGGSKETQYF.

The V and J genes are TRBV11-3 and TRBJ2-3; 14 positions agree with TRBD2. This CDR3 spans 19 amino acids. The germline gives CDR1 SGHNT, CDR2 YENEEA. Losses at the gene ends were 3 bases for V and 2 bases for J; bases not matched to a gene: 10. The CDR3 region is CASSFGTSGRVGVTDTQYF. The DNA for the CDR3 is TGTGCCAGCAGCTTCGGGACTAGCGGGAGAGTTGGTGTCACAGATACGCAGTATTTT.

This clone appeared once. The rearrangement joins TRBV5-1 to TRBJ1-6, with 7 nucleotides matching TRBD1. V was pared by 4 bases and J by 7 bases, with 11 bases of the junction left unmatched. The CDR3 consists of 16 residues. Germline CDR1 SGHRS, CDR2 YFSETQ. This CDR3 is CASSQGGAGGNSPLHF. CDR3 DNA: TGCGCCAGCAGCCAGGGGGGTGCGGGAGGAAATTCACCCCTCCACTTT.

The chain links TRBV7-9 to TRBJ2-7, with 9 bases fitting TRBD2. The germline V gene has CDR1 SEHNR and CDR2 FQNEAQ (reference sequence). V shed 2 bases, J shed 5 bases, and the junction held 4 bases outside the gene matches. The CDR3 sequence is 14 residues long. For the CDR3, the DNA is TGTGCCAGCAGCTTACAGGCGGGGGGGCACGAGCAGTACTTC. Protein sequence: CASSLQAGGHEQYF.

The chain combines TRBV5-1 with TRBJ1-2; D may be TRBD1 (6 bases). Germline V CDR1 and CDR2: SGHRS, YFSETQ. The CDR3 spans 15 residues. Trimming removed 3 bases from V and 4 bases from J, with 16 bases in between. The CDR3 here is CASSSGTRASYGYTF. DNA for the CDR3: TGCGCCAGCAGCTCCGGGACAAGGGCCAGCTATGGCTACACCTTC.

V and J are TRBV9 and TRBJ1-6; 8 nucleotides line up with TRBD1. The CDR3 has 15 residues. The germline CDR1 and CDR2 sequences are SGDLS and YYNGEE. V lost 0 bases and J lost 10; bases outside the gene matches: 6. DNA of the CDR3: TGTGCCAGCAGCGTAGCGGGACAGGTTGGGTCACCCCTCCACTTT. Its protein is CASSVAGQVGSPLHF.

This chain connects TRBV5-4 to TRBJ1-6; TRBD1 might be the D (6 bases). The CDR3 totals 15 residues. The germline V gene encodes CDR1 SGHNT and CDR2 YYREEE (reference sequence). Trimming left V 0 bases short and J 13 bases short, with 17 bases between. CDR3 coding DNA: TGTGCCAGCAGCTTGGAGTTGGCAGGGGAATACCCCCTCCACTTT. Translating gives CASSLELAGEYPLHF.

The rearrangement joins TRBV7-9 to TRBJ1-3; 7 positions match TRBD1. CDR3 length: 15 residues. Looked up from germline, CDR1 is SEHNR and CDR2 is FQNEAQ (reference sequence). J was trimmed by 4 bases and V by 5 bases; bases with no gene match: 8. Here the CDR3 reads CASSLFTGDGNTIYF. The CDR3 nucleotides read TGTGCCAGCAGCCTATTCACAGGGGACGGAAACACCATATATTTT.

This rearrangement joins TRBV3-1 (or the pseudogene TRBV3-2) to TRBJ2-7, with 12 bases lining up with TRBD1. With V trimmed by 2 bases and J by 3 bases, 5 bases remained unmatched. Germline V lookup: CDR1 LGHDT, CDR2 YNNKEL (reference sequence). This CDR3 comprises 16 residues. The CDR3 DNA follows: TGTGCCAGCAGCCAAACGGGACAGGGGGCGAGCTACGAGCAGTACTTC. As protein: CASSQTGQGASYEQYF.

In this sample, this clone turned up a few times. Other nucleotide sequences from this sample produce the same CDR3. The chain couples TRBV30 to TRBJ2-7; 9 bases are a match to TRBD1. The CDR3 totals 14 residues. The germline V gene has CDR1 GTSNPN and CDR2 SVGIG (reference sequence). Unmatched junction bases numbered 6, after V lost 5 bases and J lost 1 base. This chain's CDR3 is CAWSTGTGSYEQYF. The CDR3 DNA reads as TGTGCCTGGTCCACCGGGACAGGGTCCTACGAGCAGTACTTC.